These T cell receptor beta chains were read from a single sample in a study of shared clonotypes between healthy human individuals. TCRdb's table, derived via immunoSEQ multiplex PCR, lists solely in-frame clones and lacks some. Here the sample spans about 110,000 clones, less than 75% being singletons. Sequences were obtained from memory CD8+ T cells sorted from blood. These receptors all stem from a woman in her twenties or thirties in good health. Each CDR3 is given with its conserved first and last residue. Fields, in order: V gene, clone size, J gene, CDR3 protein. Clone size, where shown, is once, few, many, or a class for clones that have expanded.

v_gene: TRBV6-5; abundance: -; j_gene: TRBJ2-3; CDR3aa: CASSWVSGSVDTQYF
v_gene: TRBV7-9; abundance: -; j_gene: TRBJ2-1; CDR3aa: CASSLGLAPSTEQFF
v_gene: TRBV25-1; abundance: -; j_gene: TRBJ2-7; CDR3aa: CASSPPGTASYEQYF
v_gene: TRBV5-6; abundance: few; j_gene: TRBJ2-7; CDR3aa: CASSLGSGISYEQYF
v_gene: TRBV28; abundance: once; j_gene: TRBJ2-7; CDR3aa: CASRPPVAGGYDEQYF
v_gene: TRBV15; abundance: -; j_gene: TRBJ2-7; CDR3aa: CATSPGQSYEQYF
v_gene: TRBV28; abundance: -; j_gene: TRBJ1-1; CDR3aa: CASSLGTTGAPEAFF
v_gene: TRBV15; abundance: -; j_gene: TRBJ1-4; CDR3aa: CATSRGEGGNEKLFF
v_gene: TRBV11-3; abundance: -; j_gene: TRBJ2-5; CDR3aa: CASSEGLETQYF
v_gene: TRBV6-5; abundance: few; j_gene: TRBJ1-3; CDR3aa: CASSDQGIPGNTIYF
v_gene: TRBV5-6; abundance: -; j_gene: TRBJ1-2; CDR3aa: CASSLWVINYGYTF
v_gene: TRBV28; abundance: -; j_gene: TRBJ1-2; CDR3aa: CASEPRTGHVYGYTF
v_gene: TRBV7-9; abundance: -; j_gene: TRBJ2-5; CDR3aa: CATREASGRQYQETQYF
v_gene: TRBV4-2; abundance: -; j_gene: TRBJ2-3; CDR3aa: CASSQGLAGADTQYF
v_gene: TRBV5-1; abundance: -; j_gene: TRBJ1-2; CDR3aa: CASSLETSYGYTF
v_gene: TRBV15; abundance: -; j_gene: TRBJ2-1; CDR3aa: CATSSEAGAYNEQFF
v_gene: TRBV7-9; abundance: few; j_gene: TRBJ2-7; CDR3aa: CASSQQGDSYEQYF
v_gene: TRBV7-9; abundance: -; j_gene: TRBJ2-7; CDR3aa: CASSSRPFLREQYF
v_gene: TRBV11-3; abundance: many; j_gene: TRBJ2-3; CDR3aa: CASSLEWAGGSTDTQYF
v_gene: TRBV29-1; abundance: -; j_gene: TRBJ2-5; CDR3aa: CSVAGAMADIRETQYF
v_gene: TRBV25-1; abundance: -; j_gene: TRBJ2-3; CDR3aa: CATHTEFDNTDTQYF
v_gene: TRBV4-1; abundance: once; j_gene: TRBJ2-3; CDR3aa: CASSHPLDTQYF
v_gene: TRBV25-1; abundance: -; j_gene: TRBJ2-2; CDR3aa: CASSDLSLVNTGELFF
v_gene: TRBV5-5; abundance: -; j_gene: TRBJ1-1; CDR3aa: CASSDGGGLAFF
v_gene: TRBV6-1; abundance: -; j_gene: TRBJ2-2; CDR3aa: CASSVRDRANWELFF
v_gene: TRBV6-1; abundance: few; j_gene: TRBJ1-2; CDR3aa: CASSERPEYGYTF
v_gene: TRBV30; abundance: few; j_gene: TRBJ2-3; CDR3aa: CACHQRWTRDITDTQYF
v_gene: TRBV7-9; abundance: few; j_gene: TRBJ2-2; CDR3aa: CASSRGSNTGELFF
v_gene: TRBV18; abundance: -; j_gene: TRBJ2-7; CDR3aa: CASSQSGRAVFGEQYF
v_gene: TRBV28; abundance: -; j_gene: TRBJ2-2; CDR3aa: CASSLAGLVAGELFF
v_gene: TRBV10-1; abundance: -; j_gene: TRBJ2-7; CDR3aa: CASSEVALRGYEQYF
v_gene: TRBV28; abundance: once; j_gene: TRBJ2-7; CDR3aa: CASRHPGREYPYEQYF
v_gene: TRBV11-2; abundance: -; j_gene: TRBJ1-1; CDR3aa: CASSSGFGGRVGAFF
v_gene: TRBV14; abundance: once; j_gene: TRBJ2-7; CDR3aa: CASSQEGQGTYEQYF
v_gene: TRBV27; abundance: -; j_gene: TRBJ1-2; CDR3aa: CASSDDRAPAYGYTF
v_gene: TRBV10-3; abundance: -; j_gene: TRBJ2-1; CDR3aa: CAIRKSGAQDGEQFF
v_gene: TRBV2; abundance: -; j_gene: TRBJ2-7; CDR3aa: CASSEPEPYEQYF
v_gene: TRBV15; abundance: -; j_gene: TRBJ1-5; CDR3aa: CATSENPGQGFQPQHF
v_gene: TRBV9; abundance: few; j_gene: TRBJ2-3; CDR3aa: CASSVGGGSDTQYF
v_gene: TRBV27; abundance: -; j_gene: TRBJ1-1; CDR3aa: CASSLFPGVSEAFF
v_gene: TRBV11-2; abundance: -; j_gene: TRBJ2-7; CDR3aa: CASSLGPNYEQYF
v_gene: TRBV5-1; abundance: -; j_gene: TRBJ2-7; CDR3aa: CASSLVGGSYEQYF
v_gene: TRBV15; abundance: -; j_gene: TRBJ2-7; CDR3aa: CATSRGHELVGTGSIPYEQYF
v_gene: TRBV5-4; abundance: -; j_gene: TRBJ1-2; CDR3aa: CASSLQGVHGYTF
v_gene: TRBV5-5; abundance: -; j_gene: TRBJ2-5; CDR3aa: CASSLGTSGYWYF
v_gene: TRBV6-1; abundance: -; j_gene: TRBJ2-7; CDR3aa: CASSEGGQGSDEQYF